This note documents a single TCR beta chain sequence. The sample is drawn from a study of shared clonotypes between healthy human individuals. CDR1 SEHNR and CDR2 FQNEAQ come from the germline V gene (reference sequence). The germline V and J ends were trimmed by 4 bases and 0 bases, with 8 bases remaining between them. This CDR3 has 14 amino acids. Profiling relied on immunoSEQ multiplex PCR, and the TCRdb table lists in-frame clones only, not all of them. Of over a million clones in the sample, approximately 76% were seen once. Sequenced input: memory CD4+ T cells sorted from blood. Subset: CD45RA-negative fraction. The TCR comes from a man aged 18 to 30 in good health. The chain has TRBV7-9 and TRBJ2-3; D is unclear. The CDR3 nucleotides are TGTGCCAGCAGCTACACCTCTAGCACAGATACGCAGTATTTT. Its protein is CASSYTSSTDTQYF.